This T cell receptor beta chain was documented in a study of early T cells in non-severe SARS-CoV-2 infection. Across the study: Bulk RNA from unsorted whole blood was sequenced; chains were unpaired.

On this clonotype: No antigen is known for it.

Individually, cDNA molecules had unique molecular identifiers attached to them. MiXCR, run by TCRdb on the 5' RACE reads, gives a single entry per CDR3 protein. The sample holds over 85,000 distinct CDR3 sequences, approximately 15% seen once. The CDR3 consists of 15 residues. V lost 0 bases and J lost 4, with 10 bases in between. Germline CDR1 and CDR2: LGHNA and YSLEER. Whole-study results and caveats: VDJdb matches were skewed toward anti-spike CD8 T cell responses.

This receptor was taken from an adult who was a healthcare worker with PCR-confirmed SARS-CoV-2 infection or an uninfected control (not recorded which). This chain joins TRBV4-3 and TRBJ1-5; no firm D call. Sequenced input: whole blood. CDR3 protein: CASSQDTALNQPQHF. The CDR3, as DNA: TGCGCCAGCAGCCAAGATACGGCCTTGAATCAGCCCCAGCATTTT.